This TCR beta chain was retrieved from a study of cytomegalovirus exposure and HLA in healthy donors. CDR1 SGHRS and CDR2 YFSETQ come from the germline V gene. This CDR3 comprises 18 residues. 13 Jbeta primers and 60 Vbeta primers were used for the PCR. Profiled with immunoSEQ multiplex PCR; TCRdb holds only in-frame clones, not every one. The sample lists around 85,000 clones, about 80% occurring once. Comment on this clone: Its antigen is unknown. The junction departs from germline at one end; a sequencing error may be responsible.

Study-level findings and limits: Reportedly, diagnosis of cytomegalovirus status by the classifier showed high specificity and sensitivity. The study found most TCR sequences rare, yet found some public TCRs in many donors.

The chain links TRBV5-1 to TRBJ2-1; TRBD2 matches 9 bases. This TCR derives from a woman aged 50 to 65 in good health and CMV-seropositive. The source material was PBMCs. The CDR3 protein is CASSLGIAGEVSHNEQFF. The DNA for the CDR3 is TGCGCCAGCAGCTTGGGGATAGCGGGAGAAGTCTCCCACAATGAGCAGTTCTTC.